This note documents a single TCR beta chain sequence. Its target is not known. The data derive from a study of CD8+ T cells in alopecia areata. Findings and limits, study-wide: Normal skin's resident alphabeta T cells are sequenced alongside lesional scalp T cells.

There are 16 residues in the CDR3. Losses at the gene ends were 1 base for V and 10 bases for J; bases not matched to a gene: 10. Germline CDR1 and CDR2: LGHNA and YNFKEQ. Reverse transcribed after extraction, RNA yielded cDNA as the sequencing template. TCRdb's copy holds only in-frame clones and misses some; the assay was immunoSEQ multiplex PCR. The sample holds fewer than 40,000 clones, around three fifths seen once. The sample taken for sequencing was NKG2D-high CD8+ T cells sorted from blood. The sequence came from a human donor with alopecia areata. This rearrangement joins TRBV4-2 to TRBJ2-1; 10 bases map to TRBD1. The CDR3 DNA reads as TGTGCCAGCAGCCAAGCCGCCGGGACAGGGGCGGGGGAGCAGTTCTTC. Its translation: CASSQAAGTGAGEQFF.